This TCR beta chain was captured by sequencing in a study of shared clonotypes between healthy human individuals. Study donors comprised healthy, HIV-negative adults devoid of recent acute infection or vaccination. Generated by immunoSEQ multiplex PCR, the TCRdb table keeps only in-frame clones and is missing some. Found here are 2,500,000 or so clones, over 85% of them singletons; the top ten hold 0.35% to 0.45%. Deletions cut 4 bases from V and 0 bases from J, with 13 bases between. The CDR3 extends over 15 amino acids. Germline V gives CDR1 SGHNT, CDR2 YYREEE (reference sequence). Material for sequencing was naive CD4+ T cells from PBMCs. Subset given: CD45RA+ positively selected. The sequence derives from a man between 18 and 35 years old in good health. Some clones in this sample may be carry-over from other donors' samples. The chain employs TRBV5-4 and TRBJ1-1; D gene uncertain. The DNA for the CDR3 is TGTGCCAGCAGCGCCCGGTTGGAAATGAACACTGAAGCTTTCTTT. Translating gives CASSARLEMNTEAFF. The whole variable domain, remainder taken from reference TRBV5-4 and TRBJ1-1, is ETGVTQSPTHLIKTRGQQVTLRCSSQSGHNTVSWYQQALGQGPQFIFQYYREEENGRGNFPPRFSGLQFPNYSSELNVNALELDDSALYLCASSARLEMNTEAFFGQGTRLTVV.